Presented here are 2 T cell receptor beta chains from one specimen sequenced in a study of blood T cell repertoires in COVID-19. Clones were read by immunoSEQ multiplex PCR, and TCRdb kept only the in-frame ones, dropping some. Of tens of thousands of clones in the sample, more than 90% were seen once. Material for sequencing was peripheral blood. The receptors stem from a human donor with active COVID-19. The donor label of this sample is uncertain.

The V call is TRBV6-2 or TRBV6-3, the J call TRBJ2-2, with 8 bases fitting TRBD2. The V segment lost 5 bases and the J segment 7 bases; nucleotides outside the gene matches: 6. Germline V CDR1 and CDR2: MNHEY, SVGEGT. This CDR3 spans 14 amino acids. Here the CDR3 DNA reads TGTGCCAGCAGTGTCTCGCGGGAGGTCGGGGAGCTGTTTTTT. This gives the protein CASSVSREVGELFF.

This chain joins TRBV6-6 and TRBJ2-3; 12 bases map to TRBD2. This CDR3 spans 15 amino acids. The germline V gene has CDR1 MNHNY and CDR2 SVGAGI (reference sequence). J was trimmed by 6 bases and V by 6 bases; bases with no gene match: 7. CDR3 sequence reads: CASRVRLAGADTQYF. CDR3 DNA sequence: TGTGCCAGCAGAGTCAGACTAGCGGGAGCGGATACGCAGTATTTT.